These 9 T cell receptor beta chains originate from one sample sequenced in a study of T cells in Graves' hyperthyroidism and ophthalmopathy. It was RNA transcripts that yielded the amplified TCR beta CDR3 regions. The primer set for the first-round RT-PCR of the TCR CDR3 was HTBI. Via MiXCR, TCRdb re-called the multiplex PCR reads, giving one row per CDR3 protein. The table has some 600,000 distinct CDR3 sequences, more than 11% seen once. Sample: blood. These receptors all stem from a woman in her 30s with Graves' hyperthyroidism that later progressed to Graves' ophthalmopathy.

This clonotype was recorded at least ten times. The chain uses TRBV30 and TRBJ1-3; perhaps TRBD1 as D (6 bases). Germline loops: CDR1 GTSNPN, CDR2 SVGIG (reference sequence). Trimming left V 3 bases short and J 0 bases short, with 9 bases between. The CDR3 sequence is 14 residues long. The CDR3 sequence is CAWRADSSGNTIYF. CDR3 bases: TGTGCCTGGAGAGCGGACAGCTCTGGAAACACCATATATTTT.

This clonotype came up many times. This chain connects TRBV24-1 to TRBJ2-5, with 7 bases matching TRBD1. The V gene's germline CDR1 is KGHDR and CDR2 SFDVKD. Losses at the gene ends were 2 bases for V and 0 bases for J; bases not matched to a gene: 2. This CDR3 contains 15 residues. The CDR3 loop is CATSDSTGYQETQYF. For the CDR3, the DNA is TGTGCCACCAGTGATTCGACAGGGTACCAAGAGACCCAGTACTTC.

This clonotype was counted many times. The CDR3 reads CASSLSGRHTEAFF. For the CDR3, the DNA is TGTGCCAGCAGTTTGTCGGGGCGTCACACTGAAGCTTTCTTT. The chain carries TRBV27 and TRBJ1-1; possibly TRBD1 for D (5 bases). Germline CDR1 is MNHEY and CDR2 is SMNVEV (reference sequence). The CDR3 is 14 amino acids. With 3 bases removed from V and 3 bases from J, the gap between germline ends came to 11 bases.

This clonotype was counted many times. This chain uses TRBV20-1 with TRBJ2-7; D is possibly TRBD2 (6 bases). The CDR3 has 15 amino acids. Per the germline V gene, CDR1 is DFQATT and CDR2 is SNEGSKA (reference sequence). Trimming left V 6 bases short and J 2 bases short, with 20 bases between. The chain's CDR3 is CSADPGSAPTYEQYF. The CDR3 DNA reads TGCAGTGCGGATCCCGGGAGCGCCCCCACCTACGAGCAGTACTTC.

Ten or more counts support this clonotype. V usage is TRBV29-1 and J usage is TRBJ2-1; TRBD2 matches at 8 bases. The CDR3 is 13 amino acids. The V gene's germline CDR1 is SQVTM and CDR2 ANQGSEA. V lost 1 base and J lost 4; bases outside the gene matches: 0. CDR3 region: CSVEGGRYNEQFF. As DNA, the CDR3 is TGCAGCGTTGAAGGCGGGAGGTACAATGAGCAGTTCTTC.

This clonotype was seen repeatedly, ten times or more. The CDR3 reads CASSIMGAGVQPQHF. In DNA form, the CDR3 reads TGTGCCAGTAGTATTATGGGGGCTGGCGTTCAGCCCCAGCATTTT. V is TRBV19 and J is TRBJ1-5; the D gene is possibly TRBD1 (6 bases). The germline V and J ends were trimmed by 3 bases and 6 bases, with 15 bases remaining between them. The CDR3 spans 15 residues. Germline V CDR1 and CDR2: LNHDA, SQIVND (reference sequence).

This chain joins TRBV28 and TRBJ2-7, with TRBD1 as a possible D gene (6 bases). The V gene's germline CDR1 is MDHEN and CDR2 SYDVKM. There are 12 residues in the CDR3. V shed 7 bases and J shed 2 bases, with 9 bases lying between them. CDR3: CASKGDAYEQYF. CDR3 bases: TGTGCCAGCAAGGGGGACGCCTACGAGCAGTACTTC.

This clonotype was recorded at least ten times. The rearrangement uses TRBV28 and TRBJ2-1, with 10 bases matching TRBD2. The CDR3 totals 13 residues. Trimming removed 8 bases from V and 5 bases from J; junction bases left unmatched: 3. The germline V gene has CDR1 MDHEN and CDR2 SYDVKM. The CDR3 region has the DNA TGTGCCAGCTTAGCGGGAGGTAACAATGAGCAGTTCTTC. It is translated as CASLAGGNNEQFF.

This clonotype was recorded many times. V usage is TRBV10-3 and J usage is TRBJ1-6, with a possible D match to TRBD1 (6 bases). CDR1 is ENHRY, CDR2 SYGVKD, per germline. This CDR3 is built from 14 residues. Trimming took 4 bases from V and 7 from J, leaving 11 bases between them. DNA for the CDR3: TGTGCCATCAGTGGAAGGGGGGAGAATTCACCCCTCCACTTT. It encodes CAISGRGENSPLHF.